This TCR beta chain was identified during a study of shared clonotypes between healthy human individuals. Profiled with immunoSEQ multiplex PCR; TCRdb holds only in-frame clones, not every one. Counted here are more than 2,000,000 clones, approximately 90% occurring once; the ten biggest clones make up under 0.15%. The source is a man aged 18 to 29 in good health. Sequenced input: naive CD4+ T cells sorted from blood. Subset denoted: CD45RA+ positively selected.

CDR3 in amino acids: CASSPGVMANTGELFF. The CDR3 DNA reads as TGTGCCAGCAGCCCCGGAGTGATGGCAAACACCGGGGAGCTGTTTTTT. This rearrangement joins TRBV11-3 to TRBJ2-2; D not resolved. This CDR3 region has 16 residues. V lost 5 bases to trimming and J lost 2 bases, with 15 bases between them. The V gene's germline CDR1 is SGHNT and CDR2 YENEEA. Variable domain in full (rest from reference TRBV11-3 and TRBJ2-2): EAGVVQSPRYKIIEKKQPVAFWCNPISGHNTLYWYLQNLGQGPELLIRYENEEAVDDSQLPKDRFSAERLKGVDSTLKIQPAELGDSAVYLCASSPGVMANTGELFFGEGSRLTVL.